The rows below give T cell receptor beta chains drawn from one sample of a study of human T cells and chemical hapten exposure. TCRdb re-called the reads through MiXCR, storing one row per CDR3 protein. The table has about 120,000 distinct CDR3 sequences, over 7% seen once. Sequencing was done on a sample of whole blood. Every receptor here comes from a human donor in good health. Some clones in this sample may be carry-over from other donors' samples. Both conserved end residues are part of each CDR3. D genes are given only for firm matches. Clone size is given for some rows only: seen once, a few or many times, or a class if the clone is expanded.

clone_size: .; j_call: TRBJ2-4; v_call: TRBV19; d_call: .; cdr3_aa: CASSISSALKNIQYF; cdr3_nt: TGTGCCAGTAGTATATCGTCAGCCTTAAAAAACATTCAGTACTTC
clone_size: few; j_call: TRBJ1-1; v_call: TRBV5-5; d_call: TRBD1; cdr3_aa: CASSFGQGTTEAFF; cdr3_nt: TGTGCCAGCAGCTTTGGACAGGGTACGACTGAAGCTTTCTTT
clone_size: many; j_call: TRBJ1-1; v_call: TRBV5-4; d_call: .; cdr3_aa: CASSPIRTGGREAFF; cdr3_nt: TGTGCCAGCAGCCCCATCCGGACGGGAGGGCGTGAAGCTTTCTTT
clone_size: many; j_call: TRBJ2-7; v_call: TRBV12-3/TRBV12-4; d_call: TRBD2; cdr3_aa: CASSPRTSGSYEQYF; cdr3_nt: TGTGCCAGCAGTCCTAGGACTAGCGGGTCCTACGAGCAGTACTTC
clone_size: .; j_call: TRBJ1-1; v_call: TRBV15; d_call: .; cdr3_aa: CATSSGRGGDTEAFF; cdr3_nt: TGTGCCACCAGCAGCGGCAGGGGAGGAGACACTGAAGCTTTCTTT
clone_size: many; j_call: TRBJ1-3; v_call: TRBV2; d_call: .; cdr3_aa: CASSETGQPTSGNTIYF; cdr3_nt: TGTGCCAGCAGTGAAACTGGCCAGCCAACCTCTGGAAACACCATATATTTT
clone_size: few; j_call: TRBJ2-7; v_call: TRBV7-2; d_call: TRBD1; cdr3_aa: CASSLGDRANEQYF; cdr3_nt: TGTGCCAGCAGCTTAGGGGACAGGGCCAACGAGCAGTACTTC
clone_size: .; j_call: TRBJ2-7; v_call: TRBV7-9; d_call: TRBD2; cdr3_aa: CASSPSGRAYEQYF; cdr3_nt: TGTGCCAGCAGCCCTAGCGGGAGGGCCTACGAGCAGTACTTC
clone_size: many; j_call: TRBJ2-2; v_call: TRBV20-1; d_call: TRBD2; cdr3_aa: CSAAPSGTSTGELFF; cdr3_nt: TGCAGTGCCGCACCTAGCGGCACATCCACCGGGGAGCTGTTTTTT
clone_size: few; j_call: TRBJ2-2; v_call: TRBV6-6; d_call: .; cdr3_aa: CASSYSIGPGELFF; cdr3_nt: TGTGCCAGCAGTTACTCGATAGGGCCCGGGGAGCTGTTTTTT
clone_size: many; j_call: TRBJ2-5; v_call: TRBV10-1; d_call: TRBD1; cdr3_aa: CASSAEGAGGQETQYF; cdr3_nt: TGCGCCAGCAGTGCTGAAGGGGCAGGGGGACAAGAGACCCAGTACTTC
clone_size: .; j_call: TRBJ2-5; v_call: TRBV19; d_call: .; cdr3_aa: CASRAEETQYF; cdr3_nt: TGTGCCAGTAGGGCCGAAGAGACCCAGTACTTC
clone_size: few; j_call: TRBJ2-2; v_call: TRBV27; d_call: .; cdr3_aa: CASSLYTGELFF; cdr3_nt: TGTGCCAGCAGTTTATACACCGGGGAGCTGTTTTTT
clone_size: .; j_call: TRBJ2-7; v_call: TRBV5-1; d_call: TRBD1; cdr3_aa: CASSLRGGIHEQYF; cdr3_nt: TGCGCCAGCAGCTTGAGAGGGGGCATTCACGAGCAGTACTTC
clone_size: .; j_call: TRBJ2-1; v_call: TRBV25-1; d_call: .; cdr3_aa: CASSENRNSYNEQFF; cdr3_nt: TGTGCCAGCAGTGAAAATAGGAACTCCTACAATGAGCAGTTCTTC
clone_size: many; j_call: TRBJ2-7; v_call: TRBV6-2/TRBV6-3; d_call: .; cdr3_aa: CASSTPGTARYEQYF; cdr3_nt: TGTGCCAGCAGTACCCCCGGGACCGCCCGCTACGAGCAGTACTTC
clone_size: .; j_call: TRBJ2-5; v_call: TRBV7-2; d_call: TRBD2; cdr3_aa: CASSLLGGGQETQYF; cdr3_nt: TGTGCCAGCAGCCTTCTTGGGGGGGGACAAGAGACCCAGTACTTC
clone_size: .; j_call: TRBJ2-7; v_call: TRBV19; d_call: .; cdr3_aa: CASSDNLRREQYF; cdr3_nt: TGTGCCAGTAGTGACAACCTCCGGAGAGAGCAGTACTTC
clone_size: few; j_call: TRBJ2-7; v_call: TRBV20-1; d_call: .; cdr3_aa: CSASVWGDTGTYEQYF; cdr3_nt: TGCAGTGCTAGTGTCTGGGGGGACACGGGTACCTACGAGCAGTACTTC
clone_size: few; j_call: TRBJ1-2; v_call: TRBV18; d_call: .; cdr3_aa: CASSPLKEGDHGYTF; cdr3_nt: TGTGCCAGCTCACCTCTAAAAGAGGGAGATCATGGCTACACCTTC
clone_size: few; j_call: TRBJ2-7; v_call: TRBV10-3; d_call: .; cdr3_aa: CAISGGTSYEQYF; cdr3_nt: TGTGCCATCAGTGGGGGCACGTCCTACGAGCAGTACTTC
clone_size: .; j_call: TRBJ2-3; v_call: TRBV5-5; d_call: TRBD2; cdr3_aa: CASSFGDYNTDTQYF; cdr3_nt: TGTGCCAGCAGCTTTGGGGACTACAACACAGATACGCAGTATTTT
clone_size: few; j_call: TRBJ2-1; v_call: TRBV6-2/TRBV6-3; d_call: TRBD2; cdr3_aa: CASSYSIREDLAEQFF; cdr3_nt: TGTGCCAGCAGTTACTCTATCCGGGAGGACCTGGCTGAGCAGTTCTTC
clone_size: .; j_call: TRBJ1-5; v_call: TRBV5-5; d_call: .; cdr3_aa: CASSLGIITAGSNQPQHF; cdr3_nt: TGTGCCAGCAGCTTGGGAATCATTACCGCAGGTAGCAATCAGCCCCAGCATTTT
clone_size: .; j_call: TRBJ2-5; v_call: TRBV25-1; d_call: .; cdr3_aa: CASSAPSAPQETQYF; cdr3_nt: TGTGCCAGCAGTGCCCCAAGTGCACCACAAGAGACCCAGTACTTC
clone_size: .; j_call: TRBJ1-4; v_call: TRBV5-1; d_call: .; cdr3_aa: CAGSPSRRGNYGEKLFF; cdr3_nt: TGCGCCGGCAGCCCTTCCCGTCGGGGGAATTACGGTGAAAAACTGTTTTTT
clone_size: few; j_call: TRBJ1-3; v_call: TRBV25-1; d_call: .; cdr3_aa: CASRGSRPKNTIYF; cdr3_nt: TGTGCCAGCAGGGGGTCGAGGCCCAAAAACACCATATATTTT
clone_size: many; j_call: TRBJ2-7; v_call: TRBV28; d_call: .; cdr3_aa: CASSSTLVRREQYF; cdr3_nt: TGTGCCAGCAGTTCCACCTTGGTAAGACGGGAGCAGTACTTC
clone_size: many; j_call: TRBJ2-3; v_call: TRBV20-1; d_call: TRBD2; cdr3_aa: CSARGGLAGLDWEGPDTQYF; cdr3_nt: TGCAGTGCTAGAGGCGGGTTAGCGGGGCTTGATTGGGAGGGCCCAGATACGCAGTATTTT
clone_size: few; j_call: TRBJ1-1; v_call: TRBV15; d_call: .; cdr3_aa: CATSKRGNTEAFF; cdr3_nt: TGTGCCACCAGCAAACGGGGGAACACTGAAGCTTTCTTT
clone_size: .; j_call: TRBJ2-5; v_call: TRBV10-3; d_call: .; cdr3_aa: CAISEFGQIQETQYF; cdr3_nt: TGTGCCATCAGTGAGTTCGGGCAGATCCAAGAGACCCAGTACTTC
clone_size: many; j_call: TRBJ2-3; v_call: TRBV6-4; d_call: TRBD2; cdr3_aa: CASSSGTKVADTQYF; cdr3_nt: TGTGCCAGCTCCTCCGGGACTAAAGTTGCGGATACGCAGTATTTT
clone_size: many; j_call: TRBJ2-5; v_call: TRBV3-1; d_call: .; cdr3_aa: CASSQDPGHEETQYF; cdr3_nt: TGTGCCAGCAGCCAAGATCCCGGGCACGAAGAGACCCAGTACTTC
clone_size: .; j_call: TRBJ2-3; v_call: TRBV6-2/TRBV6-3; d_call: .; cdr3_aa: CASSHKVMPQYF; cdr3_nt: TGTGCCAGCAGTCACAAAGTCATGCCGCAGTATTTT
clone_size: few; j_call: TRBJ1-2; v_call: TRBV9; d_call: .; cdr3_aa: CASSQGLGYTF; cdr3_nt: TGTGCCAGCAGCCAGGGGCTTGGCTACACCTTC
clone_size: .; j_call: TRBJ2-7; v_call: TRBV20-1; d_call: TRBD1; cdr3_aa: CSAALVTGESYEQYF; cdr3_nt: TGCAGTGCTGCCCTTGTGACAGGGGAGTCCTACGAGCAGTACTTC
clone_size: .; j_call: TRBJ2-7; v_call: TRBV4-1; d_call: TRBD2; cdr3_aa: CASRTRSGDSYEQYF; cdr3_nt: TGCGCCAGCAGAACTCGGAGCGGGGACTCCTACGAGCAGTACTTC
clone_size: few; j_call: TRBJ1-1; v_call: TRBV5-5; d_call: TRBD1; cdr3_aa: CASSLGTGWTANTEAFF; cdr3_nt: TGTGCCAGCAGCTTGGGGACAGGGTGGACGGCGAACACTGAAGCTTTCTTT
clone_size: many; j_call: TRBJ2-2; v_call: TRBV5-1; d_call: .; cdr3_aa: CASSRSRGNTGELFF; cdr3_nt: TGCGCCAGCAGCCGGTCCAGGGGGAACACCGGGGAGCTGTTTTTT
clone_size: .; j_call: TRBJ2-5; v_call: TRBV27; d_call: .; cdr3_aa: CASSPSGGGEETQYF; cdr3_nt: TGTGCCAGCAGTCCGTCTGGCGGCGGGGAAGAGACCCAGTACTTC
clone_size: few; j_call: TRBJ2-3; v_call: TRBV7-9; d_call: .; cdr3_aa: CASSLDTPDTQYF; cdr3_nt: TGTGCCAGCAGCTTAGATACCCCAGATACGCAGTATTTT
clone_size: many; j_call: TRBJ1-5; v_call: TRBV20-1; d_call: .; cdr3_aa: CSAMTSETYSNQPQHF; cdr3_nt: TGCAGTGCTATGACCAGCGAAACCTATAGCAATCAGCCCCAGCATTTT
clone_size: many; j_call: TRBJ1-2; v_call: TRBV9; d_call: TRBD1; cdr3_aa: CASRDRDGGGYGYTF; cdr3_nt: TGTGCCAGCAGGGACAGGGACGGAGGGGGCTATGGCTACACCTTC
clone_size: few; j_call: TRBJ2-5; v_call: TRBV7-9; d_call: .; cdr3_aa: CASSDSVSSLETQYF; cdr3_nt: TGTGCCAGCAGTGATTCGGTTTCTAGTCTAGAGACCCAGTACTTC
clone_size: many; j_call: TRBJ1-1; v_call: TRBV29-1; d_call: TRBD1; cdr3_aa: CSGQGAVTEAFF; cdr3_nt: TGCAGCGGTCAGGGGGCCGTCACTGAAGCTTTCTTT
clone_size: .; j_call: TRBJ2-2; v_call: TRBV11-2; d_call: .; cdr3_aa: CASTRTGRANTGELFF; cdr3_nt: TGTGCCAGCACCCGCACGGGGCGCGCGAACACCGGGGAGCTGTTTTTT
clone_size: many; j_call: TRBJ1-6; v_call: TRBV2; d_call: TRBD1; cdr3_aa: CAKTGGDNSPLHF; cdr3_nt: TGTGCCAAGACAGGGGGTGATAATTCACCCCTCCACTTT
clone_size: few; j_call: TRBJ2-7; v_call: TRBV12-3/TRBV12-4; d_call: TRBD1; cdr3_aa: CASSPGTGFRYEQYF; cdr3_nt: TGTGCCAGCAGCCCCGGGACAGGGTTTCGGTACGAGCAGTACTTC